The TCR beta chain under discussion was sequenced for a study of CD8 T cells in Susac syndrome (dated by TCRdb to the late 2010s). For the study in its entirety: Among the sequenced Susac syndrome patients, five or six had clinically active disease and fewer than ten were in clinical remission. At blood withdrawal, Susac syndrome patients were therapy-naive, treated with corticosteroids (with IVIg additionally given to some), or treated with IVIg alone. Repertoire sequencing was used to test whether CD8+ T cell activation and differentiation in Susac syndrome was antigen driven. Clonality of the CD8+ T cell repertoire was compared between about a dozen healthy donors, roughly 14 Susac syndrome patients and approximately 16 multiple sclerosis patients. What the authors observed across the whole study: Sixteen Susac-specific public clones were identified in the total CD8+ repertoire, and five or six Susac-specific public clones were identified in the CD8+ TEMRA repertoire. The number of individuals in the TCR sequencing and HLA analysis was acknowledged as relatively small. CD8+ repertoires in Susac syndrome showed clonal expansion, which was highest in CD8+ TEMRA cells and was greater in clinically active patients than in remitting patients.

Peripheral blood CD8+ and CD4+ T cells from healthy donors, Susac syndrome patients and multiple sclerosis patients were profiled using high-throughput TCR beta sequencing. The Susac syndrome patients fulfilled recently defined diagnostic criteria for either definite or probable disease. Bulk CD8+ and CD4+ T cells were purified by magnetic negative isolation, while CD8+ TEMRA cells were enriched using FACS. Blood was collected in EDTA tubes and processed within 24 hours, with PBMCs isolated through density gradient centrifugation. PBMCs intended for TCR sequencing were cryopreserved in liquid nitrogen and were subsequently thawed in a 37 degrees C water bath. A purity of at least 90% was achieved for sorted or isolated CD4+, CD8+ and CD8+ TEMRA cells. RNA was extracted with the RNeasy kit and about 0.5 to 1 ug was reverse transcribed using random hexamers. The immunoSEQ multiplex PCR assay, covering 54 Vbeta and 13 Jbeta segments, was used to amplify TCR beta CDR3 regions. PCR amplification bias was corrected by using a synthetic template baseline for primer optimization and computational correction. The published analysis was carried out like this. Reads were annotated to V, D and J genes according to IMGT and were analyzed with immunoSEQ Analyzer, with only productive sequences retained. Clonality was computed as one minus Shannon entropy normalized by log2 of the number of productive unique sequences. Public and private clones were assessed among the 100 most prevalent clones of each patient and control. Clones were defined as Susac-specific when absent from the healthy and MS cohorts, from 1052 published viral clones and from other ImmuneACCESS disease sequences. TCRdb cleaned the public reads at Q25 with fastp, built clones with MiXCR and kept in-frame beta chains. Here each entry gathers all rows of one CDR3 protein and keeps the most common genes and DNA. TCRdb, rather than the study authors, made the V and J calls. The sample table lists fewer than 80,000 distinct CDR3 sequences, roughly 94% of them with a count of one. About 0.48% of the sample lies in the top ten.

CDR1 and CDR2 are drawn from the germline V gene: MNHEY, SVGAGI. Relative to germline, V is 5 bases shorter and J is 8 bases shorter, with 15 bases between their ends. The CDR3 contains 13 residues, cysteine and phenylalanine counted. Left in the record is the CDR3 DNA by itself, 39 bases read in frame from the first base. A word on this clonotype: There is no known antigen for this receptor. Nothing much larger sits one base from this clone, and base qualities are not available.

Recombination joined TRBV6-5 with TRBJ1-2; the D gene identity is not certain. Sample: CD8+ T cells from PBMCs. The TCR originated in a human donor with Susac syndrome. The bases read TGTGCCAGCAGTGCACATAGAGCGTCGGGCTACACCTTC. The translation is CASSAHRASGYTF.